Sequencing of this TCR beta chain was carried out in a study of shared clonotypes between healthy human individuals. The CDR3 has 13 residues. Trimming removed 4 bases from V and 4 bases from J, with 8 bases in between. Germline V CDR1 and CDR2: SGHKS, YYEKEE (reference sequence). At the deep level, the assay was run. The assay was immunoSEQ multiplex PCR, and TCRdb's table has in-frame clones only and misses some. The sample contains about 2.2 million clones, 90% to 95% of which appear only once. Study results and limitations: Naive CD4 clonotype sharing across a few donors was approximately 5.2%. Having only a few donors restricted how much genetic and exposure-history diversity was captured. Only blood was sampled; tissue repertoires likely differ.

Naive CD8 cells, CD45RO-negative and positively selected for CCR7, excluded terminally differentiated effector memory CD45RA+ cells. A remark on this clone: The antigen remains unidentified.

Material for sequencing was naive CD8+ T cells from PBMCs. The clonotype was recovered from a man between 18 and 29 years old in good health. Some clones in this sample may be carry-over from other donors' samples. V usage is TRBV5-5 and J usage is TRBJ2-2; D gene unclear. The CDR3 protein is CASSVGFTGELFF. As DNA, the CDR3 is TGTGCCAGCAGCGTGGGATTCACCGGGGAGCTGTTTTTT. Using reference TRBV5-5 and TRBJ2-2 for the parts outside the CDR3, the full variable domain is DAGVTQSPTHLIKTRGQQVTLRCSPISGHKSVSWYQQVLGQGPQFIFQYYEKEERGRGNFPDRFSARQFPNYSSELNVNALLLGDSALYLCASSVGFTGELFFGEGSRLTVL.